Below are 16 T cell receptor beta chains sequenced from a single sample in a study of blood T cell repertoires in COVID-19 (dated by TCRdb to 2019 to 2021). Libraries were prepared through the immunoSEQ multiplex PCR assay. TCRdb took this table from immuneACCESS and kept in-frame rearrangements with V and J called. Such tables lack part of the clones; where checked against another copy, unresolved V genes explain under half of the gap, and the rest is unexplained. Here the sample has around 200,000 clones; approximately 80% occur a single time. Approximately 13% of the sample is taken by the ten largest. Input material: peripheral blood. All receptors derive from a woman between 50 and 59 years old with acute or convalescent COVID-19.

This chain uses TRBV27 with TRBJ1-1; the D is unclear. V was pared by 3 bases and J by 4 bases, with 9 bases between. The CDR3 is 13 amino acids. Germline V gene data show CDR1 as MNHEY and CDR2 as SMNVEV (reference sequence). The CDR3 region is CASSFEAVTEAFF. The DNA for the CDR3 is TGTGCCAGCAGTTTCGAGGCAGTCACTGAAGCTTTCTTT.

The gene calls are TRBV5-4 and TRBJ1-3, with 9 bases aligning to TRBD1. Trimming cost V 3 bases and J 4 bases; bases outside gene matches: 2. The CDR3 contains 14 residues. CDR1 and CDR2 (germline): SGHNT, YYREEE (reference sequence). The DNA for the CDR3 is TGTGCCAGCAGCTCGACAGGGGGAGGAAACACCATATATTTT. Its protein is CASSSTGGGNTIYF.

The CDR3 here is CASGLSSGVTYEQYF. As DNA, the CDR3 is TGTGCCAGCGGTCTATCTAGCGGGGTTACCTACGAGCAGTACTTC. The J gene is TRBJ2-7, the V gene TRBV7-8, with 9 bases aligning to TRBD2. V gave up 8 bases and J gave up 2 bases; unmatched junction bases: 10. Germline assignment: CDR1 SGHVS and CDR2 FQNEAQ. CDR3 length equals 15 residues.

J is TRBJ1-2 and V is TRBV4-3, with TRBD1 as a possible D gene (6 bases). This CDR3 has 14 residues. The V end was cut by 4 bases, the J end by 3 bases, with 12 bases between. Germline V lookup: CDR1 LGHNA, CDR2 YSLEER. CDR3 DNA: TGCGCCAGCAGCCGGATGGACAGAGACTATGGCTACACCTTC. Translation: CASSRMDRDYGYTF.

Here the CDR3 DNA reads TGTGCCAGGATCAGTAATGAGCAGTTCTTC. Translated, it gives CARISNEQFF. The genes are TRBV5-3 and TRBJ2-1; no firm D call. TRBV5-3 has ORF status, its function being uncertain. The CDR3 extends over 10 amino acids. The V end was cut by 8 bases, the J end by 7 bases, with 7 bases between.

The genes are TRBV10-3 and TRBJ2-7; 8 bases align to TRBD1. The CDR3 is made up of 16 amino acids. V lost 3 bases and J lost 4; bases outside the gene matches: 11. Germline CDR1 is ENHRY and CDR2 is SYGVKD. The CDR3 region is CAISDPGQGNMYEQYF. Written as DNA, the CDR3 is TGTGCCATCAGTGACCCCGGACAGGGTAACATGTACGAGCAGTACTTC.

This rearrangement joins TRBV7-9 to TRBJ2-3, with TRBD1 as a possible D gene (5 bases). Germline V CDR1 and CDR2: SEHNR, FQNEAQ (reference sequence). V lost 4 bases to trimming and J lost 2 bases, with 22 bases between them. The length of the CDR3 is 18 residues. The CDR3 sequence: CASSSQGSRGYNTDTQYF. CDR3 nucleotides: TGTGCCAGCAGCTCCCAGGGAAGTAGAGGATATAACACAGATACGCAGTATTTT.

The chain combines TRBV6-5 with TRBJ1-2; 8 bases match TRBD1. Per germline, CDR1 MNHEY and CDR2 SVGAGI. The trim removed 4 bases at V and 3 bases at J, leaving 10 bases unmatched. The CDR3 spans 16 residues. CDR3 loop: CASSSPYRGRDYGYTF. CDR3 bases: TGTGCCAGCAGTTCCCCCTACAGGGGGAGAGACTATGGCTACACCTTC.

This clone was observed a single time. V gene TRBV7-2 combines with J gene TRBJ1-5; a weak D match, TRBD1 (6 bases). Germline assignment: CDR1 SGHTA and CDR2 FQGNSA. V was cut by 1 base and J by 10 bases, with 11 bases left in between. There are 13 residues in the CDR3. The CDR3 spells CASSLEDRKPQHF. As DNA, the CDR3 is TGTGCCAGCAGCTTAGAGGACAGAAAACCCCAGCATTTT.

This chain joins TRBV30 and TRBJ1-4; a possible D gene is TRBD1 (5 bases). Per germline, CDR1 GTSNPN and CDR2 SVGIG (reference sequence). The CDR3 extends over 12 amino acids. Trimming removed 7 bases from V and 0 bases from J, with 6 bases in between. The CDR3 spells CASTATNEKLFF. The CDR3 coding sequence is TGTGCCTCGACAGCAACTAATGAAAAACTGTTTTTT.

The chain has TRBV4-2 and TRBJ2-1, with a possible D match to TRBD2 (5 bases). This CDR3 region has 15 residues. Germline values: CDR1 LGHNA, CDR2 YNFKEQ. V lost 2 bases, J lost 10 bases, and 18 bases lay in between. CDR3 in amino acids: CASSQPSGLPSEQFF. The CDR3 bases are TGTGCCAGCAGCCAACCCTCCGGACTGCCAAGCGAGCAGTTCTTC.

The CDR3 sequence is CASSQEGVWNTGELFF. The CDR3 region has the DNA TGTGCCAGCAGCCAAGAAGGGGTGTGGAACACCGGGGAGCTGTTTTTT. The chain links TRBV4-2 to TRBJ2-2; weak D call: TRBD1 (5 bases). CDR1 and CDR2 (germline): LGHNA, YNFKEQ. Trimming stripped 0 bases from V and 1 base from J, with 9 bases between. This CDR3 is 16 amino acids long.

The chain recombines TRBV5-1 with TRBJ2-7; D is tentatively TRBD1 or TRBD2 (6 bases each). Trimming cost V 4 bases and J 8 bases, with 16 bases left between them. The CDR3 length is 13 residues. Per the germline V gene, CDR1 is SGHRS and CDR2 is YFSETQ. The CDR3 reads CASSLGGSLKQYF. As DNA, the CDR3 is TGCGCCAGCAGCCTGGGGGGCTCCCTGAAGCAGTACTTC.

Here the CDR3 reads CASSYSKTSGSGELFF. The CDR3 DNA reads as TGTGCCAGCAGTTACTCGAAGACCTCGGGGTCCGGGGAGCTGTTTTTT. The V gene is TRBV6-5, the J gene TRBJ2-2; D may be TRBD2 (5 bases). This CDR3 region has 16 residues. Trimming removed 0 bases at V and 6 bases at J, with 14 bases between. Germline CDR1 MNHEY, CDR2 SVGAGI.

This chain joins TRBV3-1 (or the pseudogene TRBV3-2) and TRBJ2-2; unclear D gene. The V end lost 3 bases, the J end lost 8 bases, and 4 bases lay between the germline ends. CDR3 size: 11 residues. CDR1 and CDR2 from the germline V gene are LGHDT and YNNKEL (reference sequence). As DNA, the CDR3 is TGTGCCAGCAGCCACTCGGGGGAGCTGTTTTTT. It yields the protein CASSHSGELFF.

The chain joins TRBV7-6 to TRBJ2-6; TRBD1 matches 9 bases. Germline V lookup: CDR1 SGHVS, CDR2 FNYEAQ. The CDR3 sequence is 18 residues long. V lost 5 bases, J lost 4 bases, and 12 bases stayed unmatched. This CDR3 is CASSMGRDRAPGANVLTF. The CDR3 bases are TGTGCCAGCAGCATGGGCCGGGACAGGGCACCCGGGGCCAACGTCCTGACTTTC.